The 32 T cell receptor beta chains reported below all come from one sample, sequenced in a study of Ad26.COV2.S vaccination and SARS-CoV-2 variants. Repertoires were generated with immunoSEQ multiplex PCR, while TCRdb's copy carries only in-frame clones and drops some. The sample has 350,000 to 500,000 clones; approximately 88% are singletons. Treatment of the sample: over 15 received Ad26.COV2.S at low or high dose, single or two shots; 5 received placebo; per-sample allocation not given. Material that was analyzed had been drawn on day 63 after the first vaccine or placebo injection. Sample: peripheral blood, taken in a trial of Ad26.COV2.S vaccine versus placebo. All receptors derive from a person between 18 and 65 years old who received the Ad26.COV2.S COVID-19 vaccine or a placebo.

The genes are TRBV28 and TRBJ2-2; 8 positions match TRBD2. Germline V gene data show CDR1 as MDHEN and CDR2 as SYDVKM. The CDR3 is 16 amino acids. Trimming removed 7 bases from V and 2 bases from J; junction bases left unmatched: 9. CDR3 in amino acids: CASNPSAGGNTGELFF. In nucleotides, the CDR3 is TGTGCCAGCAACCCAAGTGCGGGGGGAAACACCGGGGAGCTGTTTTTT.

V and J are TRBV4-2 and TRBJ2-7; D possibly corresponds to TRBD2 (6 bases). V was trimmed by 0 bases and J by 2 bases, leaving 14 bases between them. This CDR3 has 16 residues. Germline assignment: CDR1 LGHNA and CDR2 YNFKEQ. The CDR3 region is CASSQDSGGQTYEQYF. The CDR3 nucleotides are TGTGCCAGCAGCCAAGATTCAGGAGGGCAGACCTACGAGCAGTACTTC.

The chain employs TRBV10-3 and TRBJ1-6, with D uncertain. The V gene's germline CDR1 is ENHRY and CDR2 SYGVKD. Trimming removed 8 bases at V and 1 base at J, with 9 bases between. The CDR3 is 14 amino acids. CDR3 amino acids: CAISGSSYNSPLHF. CDR3 DNA: TGTGCCATCTCGGGGTCATCCTATAATTCACCCCTCCACTTT.

The chain recombines TRBV19 with TRBJ2-3, with D possibly TRBD1 on 6 matching bases. The CDR3 runs to 16 residues. V lost 6 bases and J 5 bases, leaving 21 bases between the germline ends. Per the germline V gene, CDR1 is LNHDA and CDR2 is SQIVND (reference sequence). The CDR3 here is CASSLGTRGEVDTQYF. The CDR3 DNA reads as TGTGCCAGTAGCCTCGGGACACGGGGAGAGGTAGATACGCAGTATTTT.

The genes are TRBV29-1 and TRBJ1-3, with a tentative D call TRBD1 (6 bases). CDR1 and CDR2 (germline): SQVTM, ANQGSEA. V lost 7 bases, J lost 1 base, and 14 bases lay in between. This CDR3 region has 14 residues. CDR3 in amino acids: CSARNRVSGNTIYF. CDR3 nucleotide sequence: TGCAGCGCTCGGAACAGGGTTTCTGGAAACACCATATATTTT.

DNA for the CDR3: TGTGCCAGCAGTGACTGGGACAGGGATCGGCATGAGCAGTTCTTC. Translation gives CASSDWDRDRHEQFF. The chain uses TRBV6-4 and TRBJ2-1; 9 bases line up with TRBD1. The CDR3 sequence is 15 residues long. Per germline, CDR1 MRHNA and CDR2 SNTAGT. V shed 1 base and J 8 bases; nucleotides not matched to a gene: 6.

This chain links TRBV6-1 with TRBJ1-6; D gene ambiguous. The CDR3 runs 15 residues. The germline V and J ends were trimmed by 0 bases and 5 bases, with 8 bases remaining between them. CDR1 is MNHNS, CDR2 SASEGT, per germline. As DNA, the CDR3 is TGTGCCAGCAGTGAAGCCCGAGTGAATAATTCACCCCTCCACTTT. The encoded protein is CASSEARVNNSPLHF.

This clone showed up just once. The chain combines TRBV10-3 with TRBJ1-5; no reliable D call. Trimming pared 10 bases from V and 4 bases from J, leaving 20 bases between. Germline assignment: CDR1 ENHRY and CDR2 SYGVKD. The length of the CDR3 is 15 residues. CDR3 in amino acids: CANDKKLLRNQPQHF. The CDR3 DNA reads as TGTGCCAACGACAAGAAATTGTTAAGGAATCAGCCCCAGCATTTT.

The chain has TRBV4-2 and TRBJ2-2; D is unresolved. The CDR3 runs 12 residues. Germline V gene sequence: CDR1 LGHNA, CDR2 YNFKEQ. V lost 5 bases and J lost 6, with 7 bases in between. The CDR3 is CASSVISGELFF. CDR3 in DNA: TGTGCCAGCAGCGTTATTTCCGGGGAGCTGTTTTTT.

J is TRBJ2-4 and V is TRBV28, with TRBD1 matching over 8 bases. Trimming cost V 2 bases and J 1 base; bases outside gene matches: 1. The CDR3 contains 15 residues. Germline assignment: CDR1 MDHEN and CDR2 SYDVKM. The chain's CDR3 is CASSLRQGAKNIQYF. The CDR3 DNA reads TGTGCCAGCAGTTTAAGACAGGGGGCCAAAAACATTCAGTACTTC. Filled out from reference TRBV28 and TRBJ2-4, the complete variable domain reads DVKVTQSSRYLVKRTGEKVFLECVQDMDHENMFWYRQDPGLGLRLIYFSYDVKMKEKGDIPEGYSVSREKKERFSLILESASTNQTSMYLCASSLRQGAKNIQYFGAGTRLSVL.

The J gene is TRBJ2-7, the V gene TRBV27; TRBD2 agrees at 7 bases. The CDR3 is made up of 14 amino acids. In germline, CDR1 is MNHEY, CDR2 SMNVEV (reference sequence). V shed 5 bases, J shed 4 bases, and the junction held 8 bases outside the gene matches. Written as DNA, the CDR3 is TGTGCCAGCAGTCTGTTTGGGGGGGGTTACGAGCAGTACTTC. This codes for CASSLFGGGYEQYF.

The V gene is TRBV6-1, the J gene TRBJ1-6, with a weak D call TRBD1 (5 bases). Trimming stripped 0 bases from V and 7 bases from J, with 19 bases between. Germline V gene sequence: CDR1 MNHNS, CDR2 SASEGT. The CDR3 has 18 residues. The CDR3: CASSEALLGVVMNSPLHF. For the CDR3, the DNA is TGTGCCAGCAGTGAAGCGCTTTTAGGGGTAGTTATGAATTCACCCCTCCACTTT.

The chain is built from TRBV7-2 and TRBJ2-7; TRBD2 aligns across 9 bases. After removal of 4 bases from V and 1 base from J, the junction contained 5 bases not matched to a gene. From germline, CDR1 is SGHTA and CDR2 FQGNSA. CDR3 length: 15 residues. The CDR3 protein is CASSSAGGPSYEQYF. As DNA, the CDR3 is TGTGCCAGCAGCTCAGCGGGGGGACCATCCTACGAGCAGTACTTC.

The rearrangement joins TRBV27 to TRBJ1-2, with unresolved D. The V gene's germline CDR1 is MNHEY and CDR2 SMNVEV (reference sequence). The CDR3 is 13 amino acids. Trimming pared 4 bases from V and 2 bases from J, leaving 8 bases between. The CDR3 DNA reads TGTGCCAGCAGTTCGACGGGCAACTATGGCTACACCTTC. It is translated as CASSSTGNYGYTF.

This chain connects TRBV19 to TRBJ1-1, with D possibly matching TRBD1 (5 bases). Germline CDR1 LNHDA, CDR2 SQIVND (reference sequence). The V and J ends lost 10 bases and 6 bases respectively, with 15 bases between them. The CDR3 contains 12 residues. The CDR3 here is CATSRGSAEAFF. CDR3 nucleotide sequence: TGTGCCACCTCTAGGGGTTCGGCTGAAGCTTTCTTT.

The chain links TRBV27 to TRBJ1-5; TRBD1 is a possible D gene (6 bases). This CDR3 contains 16 residues. Trimming removed 2 bases from V and 6 bases from J, with 17 bases in between. Germline V gives CDR1 MNHEY, CDR2 SMNVEV (reference sequence). The CDR3 nucleotides read TGTGCCAGCAGTTTAGAAGGGGGAAGGCGGAGTCAGCCCCAGCATTTT. This translates into CASSLEGGRRSQPQHF.

The chain links TRBV29-1 to TRBJ2-7; 7 bases align to TRBD1. The CDR3 sequence is 13 residues long. The V gene end was trimmed by 6 bases and the J gene end by 0 bases; junction bases not matched to a gene: 5. CDR1 and CDR2 from the germline V gene are SQVTM and ANQGSEA. CDR3 loop: CSVQGVHSYEQYF. CDR3 nucleotide sequence: TGCAGCGTCCAGGGGGTCCACTCCTACGAGCAGTACTTC.

The V gene is TRBV4-1, the J gene TRBJ2-7; D possibly corresponds to TRBD1 (6 bases). The V and J ends lost 3 bases and 3 bases respectively, with 15 bases between them. Germline CDR1 and CDR2: MGHRA and YSYEKL. The CDR3 has 15 amino acids. The CDR3: CASSHDPGQIYEQYF. The CDR3 nucleotides read TGCGCCAGCAGCCACGACCCAGGACAGATCTACGAGCAGTACTTC.

This chain uses TRBV7-8 with TRBJ2-3; D call uncertain. The CDR3 has 16 residues. The germline CDR1 and CDR2 sequences are SGHVS and FQNEAQ. V was cut by 0 bases and J by 4 bases, with 14 bases left in between. CDR3 DNA: TGTGCCAGCAGCTTAGCGGCAGGCAATCGAGCAGATACGCAGTATTTT. This sequence encodes CASSLAAGNRADTQYF.

The chain uses TRBV2 and TRBJ1-3, with a weak D call TRBD1 (5 bases). Trimming removed 5 bases from V and 13 bases from J, with 12 bases in between. The CDR3 is 11 amino acids. Germline V gene sequence: CDR1 SNHLY, CDR2 FYNNEI. The CDR3 is CASSLGAFIYF. The DNA of the CDR3 is TGTGCCAGCAGTCTAGGGGCCTTTATATATTTT.

The V call is TRBV28, the J call TRBJ1-3; no clear D. This CDR3 has 15 amino acids. Germline loops: CDR1 MDHEN, CDR2 SYDVKM. Between the trimmed V and J ends, which lost 5 bases and 0 bases, there was a span of 11 bases. The CDR3 sequence is CASSIRLSSGNTIYF. CDR3 in DNA: TGTGCCAGCAGTATTCGACTGAGCTCTGGAAACACCATATATTTT.

The chain has TRBV28 and TRBJ1-4, with 8 bases lining up with TRBD1. CDR1 and CDR2 (germline): MDHEN, SYDVKM. J lost 7 bases, V lost 3 bases, and 7 bases had no gene match. The CDR3 is 15 amino acids. The CDR3 protein is CASSFGTGRGEKLFF. In DNA, the CDR3 is TGTGCCAGCAGTTTCGGGACAGGCCGTGGTGAAAAACTGTTTTTT.

In its sample, this clone was seen once. V usage is TRBV30 and J usage is TRBJ1-2; D is ambiguous. This CDR3 region has 15 residues. The germline V gene encodes CDR1 GTSNPN and CDR2 SVGIG (reference sequence). V was clipped by 0 bases and J by 4 bases, with 15 bases between them. The DNA of the CDR3 is TGTGCCTGGAGTGTGCGGGGAGGGTACAGCTATGGCTACACCTTC. Residues: CAWSVRGGYSYGYTF.

CDR3 loop: CASSTMGWSTEAFF. The DNA of the CDR3 is TGTGCCAGCAGTACGATGGGGTGGAGCACTGAAGCTTTCTTT. V gene TRBV5-5 combines with J gene TRBJ1-1; D gene unclear. CDR1 SGHKS and CDR2 YYEKEE come from the germline V gene (reference sequence). The CDR3 consists of 14 residues. V was shortened by 5 bases and J by 4 bases, with 15 bases between the two germline ends.

V usage is TRBV9 and J usage is TRBJ2-3; TRBD2 matches 10 bases. Germline-derived CDR1 and CDR2 are SGDLS and YYNGEE. The ends lost 3 bases at V and 3 bases at J; junction bases unmatched: 7. The CDR3 runs 16 residues. DNA for the CDR3: TGTGCCAGCAGCGACAGAAGCGGGGGGGGTACAGATACGCAGTATTTT. Its protein product is CASSDRSGGGTDTQYF.

A note on this clone: Other nucleotide sequences in the sample specify the same CDR3. The gene calls are TRBV27 and TRBJ2-7; D possibly matches TRBD1 or TRBD2 (6 bases each). The germline V gene encodes CDR1 MNHEY and CDR2 SMNVEV (reference sequence). The V gene lost 3 bases and the J gene lost 4 bases, with 13 bases spanning the gap. The length of the CDR3 is 14 residues. In DNA form, the CDR3 reads TGTGCCAGCAGTTTTTCGGGGGCGGGGTACGAGCAGTACTTC. Protein: CASSFSGAGYEQYF.

The V call is TRBV12-3 or TRBV12-4, the J call TRBJ1-1, with D unclear. CDR3 length: 11 amino acids. Trimming left V 2 bases short and J 5 bases short, with 3 bases between. The CDR3: CASSLSTEAFF. The CDR3, as DNA: TGTGCCAGCAGTTTATCGACTGAAGCTTTCTTT.

The chain recombines TRBV30 with TRBJ2-5; no definite D call. Trimming removed 4 bases at V and 5 bases at J, with 11 bases between. The CDR3 has 12 residues. Looked up from germline, CDR1 is GTSNPN and CDR2 is SVGIG (reference sequence). This CDR3 is CAWMYGWETQYF. The CDR3, as DNA: TGTGCCTGGATGTACGGCTGGGAGACCCAGTACTTC.

This chain connects TRBV27 to TRBJ2-1; 10 nucleotides line up with TRBD2. V lost 3 bases to trimming and J lost 8 bases; unmatched junction nucleotides: 7. The CDR3 totals 15 residues. The germline CDR1 and CDR2 sequences are MNHEY and SMNVEV (reference sequence). CDR3 bases: TGTGCCAGCAGTTTTCAGCGGGGGGGCTTCGATGAGCAGTTCTTC. Protein: CASSFQRGGFDEQFF.

This clone was seen only once. The chain uses TRBV5-6 and TRBJ2-5; 11 nucleotides agree with TRBD2. V trimming: 0 bases; J trimming: 4 bases; junction bases outside the gene matches: 5. From germline, CDR1 is SGHDT and CDR2 YYEEEE. CDR3 size: 16 residues. The CDR3 protein is CASSLVSGGASETQYF. The DNA for the CDR3 is TGTGCCAGCAGCTTGGTTAGCGGGGGGGCATCAGAGACCCAGTACTTC.

The CDR3 loop reads CASSVTPQVPAGYGYTF. The CDR3 DNA follows: TGTGCCAGCAGCGTTACACCCCAGGTGCCGGCGGGCTATGGCTACACCTTC. The gene calls are TRBV9 and TRBJ1-2; unclear D gene. V dropped 2 bases and J dropped 4 bases, with 21 bases sitting between them. The CDR3 contains 17 residues. The germline gives CDR1 SGDLS, CDR2 YYNGEE.

This clone appeared a few times. This chain joins TRBV27 and TRBJ1-1; perhaps TRBD1 as D (5 bases). Germline V CDR1 and CDR2: MNHEY, SMNVEV (reference sequence). Trimming pared 2 bases from V and 1 base from J, leaving 8 bases between. CDR3 size: 14 residues. Here the CDR3 reads CASSLGRGNTEAFF. The CDR3 DNA sequence: TGTGCCAGCAGTTTAGGAAGGGGGAACACTGAAGCTTTCTTT.